These 21 T cell receptor beta chains were sequenced from one sample in a study of identical twins. TCRdb re-called the 5' RACE reads through MiXCR, storing one row per CDR3 protein. The table shows more than 350,000 distinct CDR3 sequences, with roughly 9% occurring only once. Input material: naive T cells sorted from blood. Source of these receptors: a woman aged 45-65 years in good health.

The rearrangement links TRBV20-1 to TRBJ2-1; 9 nucleotides match TRBD2. This CDR3 region has 15 residues. V shed 0 bases and J 7 bases; nucleotides not matched to a gene: 7. The germline V gene encodes CDR1 DFQATT and CDR2 SNEGSKA (reference sequence). Here the CDR3 DNA reads TGCAGTGCTAGAGATGGCGGGAGGGGTGAAAATGAGCAGTTCTTC. Amino acid sequence: CSARDGGRGENEQFF.

This clonotype was seen only a few times. The chain uses TRBV7-2 and TRBJ1-4; D is uncertain. The germline CDR1 and CDR2 sequences are SGHTA and FQGNSA. The CDR3 length is 13 residues. V dropped 5 bases and J dropped 7 bases, with 11 bases sitting between them. The CDR3 sequence: CASSPGRTEKLFF. CDR3 in DNA: TGTGCCAGCAGCCCTGGACGGACTGAAAAACTGTTTTTT.

This clonotype was found a few times. V usage is TRBV29-1 and J usage is TRBJ2-1; the D gene could be TRBD1 or TRBD2 (5 bases each). V was trimmed by 6 bases and J by 12 bases, leaving 24 bases between them. There are 14 residues in the CDR3. From germline, CDR1 is SQVTM and CDR2 ANQGSEA. The CDR3 reads CSVDTGPTLLGQFF. The CDR3 DNA is TGCAGCGTGGATACGGGACCAACTCTATTAGGGCAGTTCTTC.

This clonotype was seen at least ten times. The chain employs TRBV6-5 and TRBJ1-2; D ambiguous. This CDR3 spans 11 amino acids. Germline loops: CDR1 MNHEY, CDR2 SVGAGI. V was cut by 5 bases and J by 7 bases, with 8 bases left in between. The CDR3 sequence is CASSNEFGYTF. Written as DNA, the CDR3 is TGTGCCAGCAGTAATGAGTTTGGCTACACCTTC.

This clonotype was found many times. V usage is TRBV5-1 and J usage is TRBJ2-1; D is unclear. CDR1 and CDR2 (germline): SGHRS, YFSETQ. CDR3 length: 14 amino acids. Trimming cost V 1 base and J 1 base, with 6 bases left between them. The CDR3 loop reads CASSLLGSYNEQFF. The CDR3 DNA sequence: TGCGCCAGCAGCTTGTTGGGGTCCTACAATGAGCAGTTCTTC.

For the CDR3, the DNA is TGTGCCACAGGCTCCCGGGCCGAAGAAGTGGCCCAGTACTTC. This sequence encodes CATGSRAEEVAQYF. The rearrangement uses TRBV6-1 and TRBJ2-5, with D uncertain. Trimming took 10 bases from V and 9 from J, leaving 24 bases between them. Germline V gene lookup returns CDR1 MNHNS and CDR2 SASEGT. The CDR3 length is 14 residues.

This clonotype was observed at least ten times. The rearrangement joins TRBV27 to TRBJ2-7; D is unclear. Germline values: CDR1 MNHEY, CDR2 SMNVEV (reference sequence). The V and J ends lost 5 bases and 3 bases respectively, with 11 bases between them. The CDR3 totals 13 residues. The CDR3, as DNA: TGTGCCAGCAGTCCGTCCCCCTACTACGAGCAGTACGTC. Protein sequence: CASSPSPYYEQYV.

This clonotype was recorded many times. The V and J genes are TRBV5-1 and TRBJ2-5, with 9 bases aligning to TRBD2. Germline-derived CDR1 and CDR2 are SGHRS and YFSETQ. V gave up 0 bases and J gave up 7 bases; unmatched junction bases: 1. The CDR3 is made up of 13 amino acids. CDR3 in DNA: TGCGCCAGCAGCTTGGGGACTAGCGCGACCCAGTACTTC. It codes for CASSLGTSATQYF.

This clonotype was seen at least ten times. The chain has TRBV5-1 and TRBJ2-5, with 9 nucleotides matching TRBD2. The CDR3 consists of 15 residues. Germline V gene data show CDR1 as SGHRS and CDR2 as YFSETQ. With 2 bases clipped from V and 3 bases from J, the junction kept 5 bases outside the gene matches. CDR3 sequence: CASSFPGLAEETQYF. In DNA, the CDR3 is TGCGCCAGCAGCTTCCCGGGACTAGCTGAAGAGACCCAGTACTTC. Looking up the rest from reference TRBV5-1 and TRBJ2-5 gives the full variable domain: KAGVTQTPRYLIKTRGQQVTLSCSPISGHRSVSWYQQTPGQGLQFLFEYFSETQRNKGNFPGRFSGRQFSNSRSEMNVSTLELGDSALYLCASSFPGLAEETQYFGPGTRLLVL.

This clonotype was detected only a few times. The V and J genes are TRBV3-1 and TRBJ2-7, with 9 nucleotides matching TRBD2. V dropped 2 bases and J dropped 3; count of bases not matched to a gene: 5. This CDR3 contains 15 residues. Germline V CDR1 and CDR2: LGHDT, YNNKEL (reference sequence). CDR3 region: CASSQWRGRDYEQYF. Written as DNA, the CDR3 is TGTGCCAGCAGCCAATGGCGCGGGAGGGACTACGAGCAGTACTTC.

The V gene is TRBV10-3, the J gene TRBJ1-1; D ambiguous. This CDR3 spans 14 amino acids. V gave up 5 bases and J gave up 3 bases, with 13 bases separating them. Looked up from germline, CDR1 is ENHRY and CDR2 is SYGVKD. The CDR3 region has the DNA TGTGCCATCAGTACATCGAACGAGTACACTGAAGCTTTCTTT. It is translated as CAISTSNEYTEAFF.

The rearrangement uses TRBV15 and TRBJ2-5, with D maybe TRBD1 (6 bases). Trimming removed 3 bases at V and 4 bases at J, with 12 bases between. The germline CDR1 and CDR2 sequences are LNHNV and YYDKDF (reference sequence). The CDR3 is 14 amino acids. CDR3 DNA sequence: TGTGCCACCAGCAGCACAGGGTATGGAGAGACCCAGTACTTC. This translates into CATSSTGYGETQYF.

V usage is TRBV12-3 or TRBV12-4 and J usage is TRBJ2-2; TRBD1 matches at 7 bases. V lost 7 bases to trimming and J lost 2 bases; unmatched junction nucleotides: 7. The CDR3 length is 15 residues. The CDR3 coding sequence is TGTGCCAGCAACCTGGGGGACAGAAACACCGGGGAGCTGTTTTTT. This sequence encodes CASNLGDRNTGELFF.

Ten or more counts support this clonotype. The rearrangement uses TRBV3-1 and TRBJ2-5, with D perhaps TRBD2 (5 bases). V lost 1 base to trimming and J lost 5 bases, with 11 bases between them. The germline CDR1 and CDR2 sequences are LGHDT and YNNKEL (reference sequence). The CDR3 is made up of 14 amino acids. Here the CDR3 DNA reads TGTGCCAGCAGCCAAGGGCTAGGAGGCGAGACCCAGTACTTC. This sequence encodes CASSQGLGGETQYF.

In this sample, this clonotype turned up many times. The J gene is TRBJ2-1, the V gene TRBV12-3 or TRBV12-4, with 7 bases fitting TRBD2. The trim removed 3 bases at V and 8 bases at J, leaving 1 base unmatched. The CDR3 runs to 12 residues. CDR3 DNA: TGTGCCAGCAGTTTTGGGGGGGATGAGCAGTTCTTC. It specifies CASSFGGDEQFF.

This clonotype was observed many times. The rearrangement links TRBV12-3 or TRBV12-4 to TRBJ1-1; TRBD1 matches 8 bases. The CDR3 extends over 12 amino acids. The J segment lost 8 bases and the V segment lost 7 bases, leaving 6 bases of the junction unmatched. This CDR3 is CASTIRTGEAFF. In nucleotides, the CDR3 is TGTGCCAGCACTATCCGGACAGGGGAAGCTTTCTTT.

This clonotype has a handful of counts. J is TRBJ2-2 and V is TRBV24-1; the D gene could be TRBD1 or TRBD2 (6 bases each). V dropped 3 bases and J dropped 4 bases, with 17 bases sitting between them. The CDR3 consists of 17 residues. Germline V gene data show CDR1 as KGHDR and CDR2 as SFDVKD. The CDR3 DNA is TGTGCCACCAGTGATCCCCTCGGGGGCAGGGGCACCGGGGAGCTGTTTTTT. Translated: CATSDPLGGRGTGELFF.

The gene calls are TRBV20-1 and TRBJ2-1, with no clear D. The CDR3 spans 14 residues. The ends were cut back, 2 bases at V and 6 bases at J, with 14 bases in the middle. Per the germline V gene, CDR1 is DFQATT and CDR2 is SNEGSKA (reference sequence). The DNA of the CDR3 is TGCAGTGCTAGACTTCCCGGGCTGGGCAATGAGCAGTTCTTC. Translation gives CSARLPGLGNEQFF.

This clonotype was detected a few times. The chain uses TRBV20-1 and TRBJ2-2; D gene uncertain. The CDR3 is made up of 12 amino acids. V was clipped by 6 bases and J by 6 bases, with 11 bases between them. CDR1 and CDR2 (germline): DFQATT, SNEGSKA (reference sequence). CDR3 region: CSAAPPAGELFF. The CDR3 bases are TGCAGTGCCGCGCCTCCTGCCGGGGAGCTGTTTTTT.

This clonotype was counted at least ten times. The gene calls are TRBV5-1 and TRBJ1-5; the D is unclear. Germline CDR1 and CDR2: SGHRS and YFSETQ. The V end was cut by 4 bases, the J end by 6 bases, with 2 bases between. The CDR3 contains 10 residues. Here the CDR3 DNA reads TGCGCCAGCAGCCGTCAGCCCCAGCATTTT. Translated: CASSRQPQHF.

Only a few counts were recorded for this clonotype. J is TRBJ2-7 and V is TRBV12-3 or TRBV12-4; tentatively, D is TRBD1 (6 bases). The CDR3 runs to 14 residues. V was trimmed by 8 bases and J by 5 bases, leaving 19 bases between them. The CDR3 nucleotides are TGTGCCAGCGGGCCCTCGGACAGACGGAACGAGCAGTACGTC. It specifies CASGPSDRRNEQYV.